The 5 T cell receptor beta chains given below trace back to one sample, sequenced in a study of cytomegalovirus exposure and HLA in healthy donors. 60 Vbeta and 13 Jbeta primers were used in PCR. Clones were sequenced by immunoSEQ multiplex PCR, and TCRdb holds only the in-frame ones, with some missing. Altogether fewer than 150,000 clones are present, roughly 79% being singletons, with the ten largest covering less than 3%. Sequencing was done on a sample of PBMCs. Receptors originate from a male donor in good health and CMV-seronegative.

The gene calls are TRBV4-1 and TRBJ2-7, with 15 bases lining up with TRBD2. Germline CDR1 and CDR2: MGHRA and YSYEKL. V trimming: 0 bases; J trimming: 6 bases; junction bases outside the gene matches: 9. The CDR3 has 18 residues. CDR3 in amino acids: CASSQEGGLAGGGTEQYF. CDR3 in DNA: TGCGCCAGCAGCCAAGAAGGGGGACTAGCGGGAGGCGGAACCGAGCAGTACTTC.

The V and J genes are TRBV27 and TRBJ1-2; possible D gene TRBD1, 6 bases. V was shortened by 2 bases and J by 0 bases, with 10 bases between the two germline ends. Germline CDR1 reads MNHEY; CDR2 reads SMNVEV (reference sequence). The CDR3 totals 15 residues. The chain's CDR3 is CASSLGGGANYGYTF. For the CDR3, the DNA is TGTGCCAGCAGTTTAGGGGGCGGAGCTAACTATGGCTACACCTTC.

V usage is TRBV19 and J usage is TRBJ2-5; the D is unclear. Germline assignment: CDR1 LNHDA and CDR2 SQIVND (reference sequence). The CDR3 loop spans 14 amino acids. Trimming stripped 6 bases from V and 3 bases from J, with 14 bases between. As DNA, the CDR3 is TGTGCCAGTAGCGCCAGTACATCGAAAGAGACCCAGTACTTC. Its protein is CASSASTSKETQYF.

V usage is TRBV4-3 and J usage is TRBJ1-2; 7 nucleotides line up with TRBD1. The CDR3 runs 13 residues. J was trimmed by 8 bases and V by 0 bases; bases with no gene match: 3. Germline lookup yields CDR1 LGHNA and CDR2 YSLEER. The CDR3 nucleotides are TGCGCCAGCAGCCAAGATAAGGGGGCGGGCTACACCTTC. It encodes CASSQDKGAGYTF.

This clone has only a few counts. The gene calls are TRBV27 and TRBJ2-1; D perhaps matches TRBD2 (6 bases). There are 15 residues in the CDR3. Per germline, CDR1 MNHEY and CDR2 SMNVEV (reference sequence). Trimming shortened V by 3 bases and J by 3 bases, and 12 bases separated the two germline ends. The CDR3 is CASSFRRGLYNEQFF. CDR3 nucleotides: TGTGCCAGCAGTTTCCGGAGGGGACTCTACAATGAGCAGTTCTTC.